The sequence of this TCR beta chain was determined in a study of blood T cell repertoires in COVID-19. In the original processing: How many nucleated cells were present was estimated from reference gene primer amplification. TCRdb keeps only in-frame clones here, not all; method: immunoSEQ multiplex PCR. D and trimming were read from the DNA, whereas the V and J calls and clone size are those reported in that table. Counted here are some 270,000 clones, more than 85% occurring once; the ten biggest clones make up roughly 0.8%. The V and J ends lost 5 bases and 5 bases respectively, with 9 bases between them. Germline V gives CDR1 LGHDT, CDR2 YNNKEL (reference sequence). This CDR3 has 12 amino acids.

This sequence joins TRBV3-1 (or the pseudogene TRBV3-2) and TRBJ2-5; D gene uncertain. This receptor was obtained from a man younger than 45 with acute or convalescent COVID-19. Sequenced: peripheral blood. This CDR3 is CASSDLEETQYF. The DNA for the CDR3 is TGTGCCAGCAGCGACTTGGAGGAGACCCAGTACTTC.